The present entry profiles one T cell receptor (beta chain) with its context. The data are from a study of blood T cell repertoires in COVID-19. Overall study: Both acute and convalescent COVID-19 samples were obtained from the United States, Italy and Spain. Nucleic acid was either cDNA or gDNA, and it came from T cells, B-cell-depleted T cells, or PBMCs.

V lost 0 bases and J lost 5, with 3 bases in between. The CDR3 runs to 12 residues. Per germline, CDR1 SGHDT and CDR2 YYEEEE. In the source study's methods: By means of reference gene primer amplification, nucleated cell counts were estimated. The repertoire was sequenced with immunoSEQ multiplex PCR; TCRdb's copy has only in-frame clones and lacks some. The DNA gave D and trimming, while V, J and clone size come from that table. The sample contains 95,000 to 150,000 clones, 82% of which appear only once. The sequenced sample was peripheral blood. This clonotype was obtained from a woman aged 70-85 years with acute or convalescent COVID-19. The chain is built from TRBV5-6 and TRBJ2-1; D is unclear. CDR3 loop: CASSLVDNEQFF. CDR3 sequence (DNA): TGTGCCAGCAGCTTGGTAGACAATGAGCAGTTCTTC.